A selection of T cell receptor beta chains follows, all from one sample in a study of blood T cell repertoires in COVID-19. The repertoire was sequenced with immunoSEQ multiplex PCR; TCRdb's copy has only in-frame clones and lacks some. The data hold about 410,000 clones, with around 91% observed a single time. The specimen sequenced was peripheral blood. Receptors originate from a woman in her thirties or forties with COVID-19, enrolled during active disease. The CDR3 runs from the conserved cysteine through the conserved F or W. D genes are given only for firm matches. Clone size is shown for a subset of rows, as once, few, many or a class of expanded clone.

d_gene: -
v_gene: TRBV30
abundance: -
j_gene: TRBJ1-1
CDR3aa: CAWKWLGQSEAFF
CDR3nt: TGTGCCTGGAAATGGCTAGGACAGTCTGAAGCTTTCTTT

d_gene: TRBD1
v_gene: TRBV6-5
abundance: -
j_gene: TRBJ1-4
CDR3aa: CASSQQGGEKLFF
CDR3nt: TGTGCCAGCAGTCAACAGGGGGGCGAAAAACTGTTTTTT

d_gene: -
v_gene: TRBV6-5
abundance: -
j_gene: TRBJ1-1
CDR3aa: CASSYTLTGGNTEAFF
CDR3nt: TGTGCCAGCAGTTACACCCTGACGGGGGGGAACACTGAAGCTTTCTTT

d_gene: TRBD1
v_gene: TRBV6-2/TRBV6-3
abundance: -
j_gene: TRBJ1-5
CDR3aa: CASSRQGSQPQHF
CDR3nt: TGTGCCAGCAGCAGACAGGGAAGCCAGCCCCAGCATTTT

d_gene: TRBD1
v_gene: TRBV14
abundance: few
j_gene: TRBJ1-4
CDR3aa: CASSQGFRGEKLFF
CDR3nt: TGTGCCAGCAGCCAAGGGTTCAGGGGGGAAAAACTGTTTTTT

d_gene: -
v_gene: TRBV4-3
abundance: -
j_gene: TRBJ1-6
CDR3aa: CASSLGVGRDNSPLHF
CDR3nt: TGCGCCAGCAGCCTCGGGGTAGGGCGGGATAATTCACCCCTCCACTTT

d_gene: TRBD1
v_gene: TRBV19
abundance: -
j_gene: TRBJ2-5
CDR3aa: CASSSPRDRFQETQYF
CDR3nt: TGTGCCAGTAGTAGCCCCCGGGACAGGTTCCAAGAGACCCAGTACTTC

d_gene: -
v_gene: TRBV5-1
abundance: -
j_gene: TRBJ1-1
CDR3aa: CASTTSRGGNTEAFF
CDR3nt: TGCGCCAGCACCACCTCCCGGGGGGGGAACACTGAAGCTTTCTTT

d_gene: TRBD1
v_gene: TRBV7-2
abundance: -
j_gene: TRBJ1-5
CDR3aa: CASSTTGMESQPQHF
CDR3nt: TGTGCCAGCAGCACGACAGGGATGGAGAGTCAGCCCCAGCATTTT

d_gene: -
v_gene: TRBV5-1
abundance: -
j_gene: TRBJ2-1
CDR3aa: CASSQANEQFF
CDR3nt: TGCGCCAGCAGCCAAGCCAATGAGCAGTTCTTC

d_gene: -
v_gene: TRBV4-3
abundance: -
j_gene: TRBJ1-4
CDR3aa: CASSQDGGNVNEKLFF
CDR3nt: TGCGCCAGCAGCCAAGATGGGGGGAATGTTAATGAAAAACTGTTTTTT

d_gene: TRBD1
v_gene: TRBV2
abundance: once
j_gene: TRBJ1-6
CDR3aa: CASSGQGTSPLHF
CDR3nt: TGTGCCAGCAGTGGACAGGGAACCTCACCCCTCCACTTT

d_gene: -
v_gene: TRBV4-1
abundance: -
j_gene: TRBJ1-5
CDR3aa: CASSPSEGDQPQHF
CDR3nt: TGCGCCAGCAGCCCCTCGGAAGGGGATCAGCCCCAGCATTTT

d_gene: -
v_gene: TRBV10-3
abundance: -
j_gene: TRBJ1-1
CDR3aa: CAIRQGAAPNTEAFF
CDR3nt: TGTGCCATCAGACAGGGTGCGGCCCCGAACACTGAAGCTTTCTTT

d_gene: TRBD1
v_gene: TRBV5-1
abundance: -
j_gene: TRBJ1-3
CDR3aa: CASSTRTGERNTIYF
CDR3nt: TGCGCCAGCAGCACCCGGACAGGGGAGAGGAACACCATATATTTT

d_gene: TRBD2
v_gene: TRBV7-2
abundance: -
j_gene: TRBJ2-1
CDR3aa: CASSMTSGEYNEQFF
CDR3nt: TGTGCCAGCAGCATGACTAGCGGAGAGTACAATGAGCAGTTCTTC

d_gene: -
v_gene: TRBV19
abundance: -
j_gene: TRBJ1-1
CDR3aa: CASSRSPTNTEAFF
CDR3nt: TGTGCCAGTAGTAGATCCCCAACAAACACTGAAGCTTTCTTT

d_gene: TRBD1
v_gene: TRBV7-2
abundance: -
j_gene: TRBJ1-1
CDR3aa: CASSLGQGVGPEAFF
CDR3nt: TGTGCCAGCAGCTTGGGACAGGGTGTAGGGCCTGAAGCTTTCTTT

d_gene: -
v_gene: TRBV30
abundance: -
j_gene: TRBJ1-1
CDR3aa: CAWGLRGTEAFF
CDR3nt: TGTGCCTGGGGCCTCAGGGGTACTGAAGCTTTCTTT

d_gene: TRBD1
v_gene: TRBV10-3
abundance: -
j_gene: TRBJ1-5
CDR3aa: CAISESTGRLGNQPQHF
CDR3nt: TGTGCCATCAGTGAGTCGACAGGGCGGTTAGGCAATCAGCCCCAGCATTTT

d_gene: TRBD2
v_gene: TRBV6-5
abundance: once
j_gene: TRBJ2-7
CDR3aa: CASIIRSGVSYEQYF
CDR3nt: TGTGCCAGCATCATCAGGAGCGGGGTTTCCTACGAGCAGTACTTC

d_gene: -
v_gene: TRBV5-5
abundance: -
j_gene: TRBJ1-3
CDR3aa: CASSGDSGNTIYF
CDR3nt: TGTGCCAGCTCGGGGGACTCTGGAAACACCATATATTTT

d_gene: TRBD2
v_gene: TRBV28
abundance: -
j_gene: TRBJ2-7
CDR3aa: CASKGLAGGVGEQYF
CDR3nt: TGTGCCAGCAAAGGACTAGCGGGAGGGGTGGGCGAGCAGTACTTC

d_gene: -
v_gene: TRBV30
abundance: few
j_gene: TRBJ1-2
CDR3aa: CAWGKDYGYTF
CDR3nt: TGTGCCTGGGGCAAAGACTATGGCTACACCTTC

d_gene: -
v_gene: TRBV7-2
abundance: -
j_gene: TRBJ2-3
CDR3aa: CASSLAGQINTQYF
CDR3nt: TGTGCCAGCAGCTTAGCTGGGCAGATAAATACGCAGTATTTT

d_gene: -
v_gene: TRBV27
abundance: -
j_gene: TRBJ1-1
CDR3aa: CASSPYTQHEAFF
CDR3nt: TGTGCCAGCAGTCCCTACACACAGCATGAAGCTTTCTTT

d_gene: TRBD2
v_gene: TRBV27
abundance: -
j_gene: TRBJ2-2
CDR3aa: CASSSFSPGGSGELFF
CDR3nt: TGTGCCAGCAGTTCCTTCTCGCCGGGGGGGTCCGGGGAGCTGTTTTTT

d_gene: -
v_gene: TRBV6-1
abundance: -
j_gene: TRBJ1-1
CDR3aa: CASRRQNTEAFF
CDR3nt: TGTGCCAGCAGAAGACAGAACACTGAAGCTTTCTTT

d_gene: -
v_gene: TRBV5-1
abundance: -
j_gene: TRBJ2-7
CDR3aa: CASSLAGDSYEQYF
CDR3nt: TGCGCCAGCAGCTTGGCCGGGGACTCCTACGAGCAGTACTTC

d_gene: -
v_gene: TRBV10-3
abundance: few
j_gene: TRBJ2-7
CDR3aa: CAIRGSGLLFTYEQYF
CDR3nt: TGTGCCATCAGGGGCTCCGGACTCCTCTTCACCTACGAGCAGTACTTC

d_gene: -
v_gene: TRBV5-1
abundance: -
j_gene: TRBJ1-4
CDR3aa: CASSLAGVRDEKLFF
CDR3nt: TGCGCCAGCAGCTTGGCCGGGGTGCGTGATGAAAAACTGTTTTTT

d_gene: -
v_gene: TRBV7-8
abundance: -
j_gene: TRBJ1-5
CDR3aa: CASSRDSNQPQHF
CDR3nt: TGTGCCAGCAGCCGGGATAGCAATCAGCCCCAGCATTTT

d_gene: TRBD1
v_gene: TRBV27
abundance: -
j_gene: TRBJ1-1
CDR3aa: CASSIGTGGSNTEAFF
CDR3nt: TGTGCCAGCAGTATCGGGACAGGGGGCTCGAACACTGAAGCTTTCTTT

d_gene: -
v_gene: TRBV6-5
abundance: -
j_gene: TRBJ1-2
CDR3aa: CASRLPTTRPGYTF
CDR3nt: TGTGCCAGCAGGCTACCGACTACACGCCCTGGCTACACCTTC

d_gene: TRBD2
v_gene: TRBV5-4
abundance: -
j_gene: TRBJ2-7
CDR3aa: CASSSGTSGRAAREQYF
CDR3nt: TGTGCCAGCAGCTCCGGGACTAGCGGGAGGGCCGCTAGAGAGCAGTACTTC

d_gene: -
v_gene: TRBV27
abundance: -
j_gene: TRBJ2-5
CDR3aa: CASSLWGVTGIGETQYF
CDR3nt: TGTGCCAGCAGTTTATGGGGGGTGACAGGGATAGGAGAGACCCAGTACTTC

d_gene: -
v_gene: TRBV28
abundance: -
j_gene: TRBJ1-1
CDR3aa: CASSSTGIVKEAFF
CDR3nt: TGTGCCAGCAGTTCCACAGGGATCGTAAAAGAAGCTTTCTTT